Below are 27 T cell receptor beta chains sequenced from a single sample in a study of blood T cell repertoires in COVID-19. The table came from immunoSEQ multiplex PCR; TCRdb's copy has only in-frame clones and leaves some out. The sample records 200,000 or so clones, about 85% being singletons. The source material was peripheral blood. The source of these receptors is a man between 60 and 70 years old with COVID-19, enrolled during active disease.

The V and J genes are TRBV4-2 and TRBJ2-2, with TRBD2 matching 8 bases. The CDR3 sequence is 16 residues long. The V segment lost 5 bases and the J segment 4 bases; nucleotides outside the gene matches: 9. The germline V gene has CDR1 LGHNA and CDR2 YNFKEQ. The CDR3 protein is CASSSLLAALTGELFF. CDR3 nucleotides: TGTGCCAGCAGCTCCCTACTAGCGGCCCTCACCGGGGAGCTGTTTTTT.

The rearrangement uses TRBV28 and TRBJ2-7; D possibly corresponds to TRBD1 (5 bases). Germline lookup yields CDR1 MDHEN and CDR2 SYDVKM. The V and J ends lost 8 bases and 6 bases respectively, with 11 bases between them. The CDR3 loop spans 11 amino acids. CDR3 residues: CASGPRGEQYF. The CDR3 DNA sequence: TGTGCCAGCGGCCCAAGGGGCGAGCAGTACTTC.

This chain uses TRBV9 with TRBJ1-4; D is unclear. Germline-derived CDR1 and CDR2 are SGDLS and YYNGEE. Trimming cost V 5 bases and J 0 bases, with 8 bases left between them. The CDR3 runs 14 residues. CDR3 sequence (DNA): TGTGCCAGCAGTACAAGTACAACTAATGAAAAACTGTTTTTT. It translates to CASSTSTTNEKLFF.

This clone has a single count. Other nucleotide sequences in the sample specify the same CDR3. The CDR3 here is CASGLVLGQGTYNEQFF. The CDR3 DNA reads as TGTGCTAGTGGTTTGGTATTGGGACAGGGGACCTACAATGAGCAGTTCTTC. The chain recombines TRBV12-5 with TRBJ2-1, with TRBD1 matching 10 bases. Trimming removed 0 bases from V and 2 bases from J; junction bases left unmatched: 4. Germline V gives CDR1 LGHNT, CDR2 FRNRAP. The length of the CDR3 is 17 residues.

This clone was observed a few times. Here the CDR3 DNA reads TGTGCCAGCAGTGCCCTGGGGACAGTCCTTTTTCAGCCCCAGCATTTT. As protein: CASSALGTVLFQPQHF. The J gene is TRBJ1-5, the V gene TRBV6-1; 7 nucleotides match TRBD1. J was trimmed by 6 bases and V by 4 bases; bases with no gene match: 12. The CDR3 consists of 16 residues. Per germline, CDR1 MNHNS and CDR2 SASEGT.

CDR3 loop: CASSSGGSYGYTF. In nucleotides, the CDR3 is TGTGCCAGCAGCTCGGGGGGGAGCTATGGCTACACCTTC. V is TRBV27 and J is TRBJ1-2, with a possible D match to TRBD1 (5 bases). Per the germline V gene, CDR1 is MNHEY and CDR2 is SMNVEV (reference sequence). V lost 6 bases to trimming and J lost 4 bases, with 12 bases between them. The CDR3 has 13 amino acids.

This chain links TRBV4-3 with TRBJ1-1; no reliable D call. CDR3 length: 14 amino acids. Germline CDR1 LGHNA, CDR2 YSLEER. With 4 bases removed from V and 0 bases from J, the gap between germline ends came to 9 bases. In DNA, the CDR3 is TGCGCCAGCAGCCGAAAGCAGGTGAACACTGAAGCTTTCTTT. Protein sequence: CASSRKQVNTEAFF.

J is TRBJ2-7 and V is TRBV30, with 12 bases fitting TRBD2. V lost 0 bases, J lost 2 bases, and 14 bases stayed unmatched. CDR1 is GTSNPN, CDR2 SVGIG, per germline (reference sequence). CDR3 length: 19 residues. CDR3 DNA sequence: TGTGCCTGGAGTGTACCCGGTCTAGCGGGGGGGCGGAGGGCCTACGAGCAGTACTTC. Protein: CAWSVPGLAGGRRAYEQYF.

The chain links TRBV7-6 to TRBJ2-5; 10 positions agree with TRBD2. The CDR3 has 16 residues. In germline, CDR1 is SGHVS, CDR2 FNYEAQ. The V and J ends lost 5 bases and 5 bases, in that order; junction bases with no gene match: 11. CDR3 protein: CASSLRVAGGMETQYF. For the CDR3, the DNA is TGTGCCAGCAGCCTTAGGGTAGCGGGGGGAATGGAGACCCAGTACTTC.

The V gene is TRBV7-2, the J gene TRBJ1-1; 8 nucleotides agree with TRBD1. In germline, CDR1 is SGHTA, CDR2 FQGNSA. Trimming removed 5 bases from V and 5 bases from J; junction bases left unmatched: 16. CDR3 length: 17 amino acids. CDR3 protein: CASSPTIQQGGRTEAFF. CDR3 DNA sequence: TGTGCCAGCAGCCCTACGATCCAACAGGGGGGTCGGACTGAAGCTTTCTTT. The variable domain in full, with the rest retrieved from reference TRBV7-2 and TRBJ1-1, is GAGVSQSPSNKVTEKGKDVELRCDPISGHTALYWYRQSLGQGLEFLIYFQGNSAPDKSGLPSDRFSAERTGGSVSTLTIQRTQQEDSAVYLCASSPTIQQGGRTEAFFGQGTRLTVV.

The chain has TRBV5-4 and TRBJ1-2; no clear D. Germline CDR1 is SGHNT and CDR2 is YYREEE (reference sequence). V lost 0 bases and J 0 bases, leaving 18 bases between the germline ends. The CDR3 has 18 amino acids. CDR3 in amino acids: CASSLGPAARETNYGYTF. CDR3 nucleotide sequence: TGTGCCAGCAGCTTGGGGCCCGCCGCTAGGGAGACTAACTATGGCTACACCTTC. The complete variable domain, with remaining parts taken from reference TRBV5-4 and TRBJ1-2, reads ETGVTQSPTHLIKTRGQQVTLRCSSQSGHNTVSWYQQALGQGPQFIFQYYREEENGRGNFPPRFSGLQFPNYSSELNVNALELDDSALYLCASSLGPAARETNYGYTFGSGTRLTVV.

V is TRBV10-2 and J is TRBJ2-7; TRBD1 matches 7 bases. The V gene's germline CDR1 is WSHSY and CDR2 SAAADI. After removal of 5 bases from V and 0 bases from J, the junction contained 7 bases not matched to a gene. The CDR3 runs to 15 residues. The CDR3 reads CASSPRGTVSYEQYF. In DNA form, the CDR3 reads TGCGCCAGCAGTCCCAGAGGGACAGTCTCCTACGAGCAGTACTTC.

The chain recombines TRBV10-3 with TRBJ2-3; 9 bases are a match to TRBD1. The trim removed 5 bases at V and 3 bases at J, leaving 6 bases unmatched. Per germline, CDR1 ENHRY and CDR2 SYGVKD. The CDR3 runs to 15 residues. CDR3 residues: CAISLRTGVTDTQYF. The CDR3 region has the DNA TGTGCCATCAGTTTACGGACAGGGGTGACAGATACGCAGTATTTT.

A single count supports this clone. The CDR3, as DNA: TGTGCTAGTGTCTTCTCAGGGGGCAATCAGCCCCAGCATTTT. This codes for CASVFSGGNQPQHF. The chain links TRBV12-5 to TRBJ1-5; D may be TRBD1 (6 bases). CDR1 LGHNT and CDR2 FRNRAP come from the germline V gene. This CDR3 region has 14 residues. Trimming took off 7 bases at V and 2 bases at J, with 12 bases between the two ends.

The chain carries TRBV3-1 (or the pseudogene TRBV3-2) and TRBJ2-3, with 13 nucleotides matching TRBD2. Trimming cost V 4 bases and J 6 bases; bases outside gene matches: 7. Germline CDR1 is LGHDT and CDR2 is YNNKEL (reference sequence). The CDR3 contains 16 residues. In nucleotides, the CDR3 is TGTGCCAGCAGCCCGGGGACTAGCGGGGACGGTGATACGCAGTATTTT. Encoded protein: CASSPGTSGDGDTQYF.

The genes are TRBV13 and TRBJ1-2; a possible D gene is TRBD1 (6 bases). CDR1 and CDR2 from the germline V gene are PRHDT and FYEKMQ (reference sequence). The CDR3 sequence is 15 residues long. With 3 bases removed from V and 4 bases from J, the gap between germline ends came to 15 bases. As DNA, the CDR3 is TGTGCCAGCAGCTTCCGACAGGCAAGGGGCTATGGCTACACCTTC. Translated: CASSFRQARGYGYTF.

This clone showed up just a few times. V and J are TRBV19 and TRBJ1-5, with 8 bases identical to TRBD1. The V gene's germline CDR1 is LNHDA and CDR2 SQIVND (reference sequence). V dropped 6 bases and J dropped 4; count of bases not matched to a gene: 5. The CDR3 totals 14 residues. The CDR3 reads CASRRTGRNQPQHF. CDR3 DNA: TGTGCCAGTAGACGGACAGGGCGAAATCAGCCCCAGCATTTT. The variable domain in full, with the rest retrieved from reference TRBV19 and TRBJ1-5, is DGGITQSPKYLFRKEGQNVTLSCEQNLNHDAMYWYRQDPGQGLRLIYYSQIVNDFQKGDIAEGYSVSREKKESFPLTVTSAQKNPTAFYLCASRRTGRNQPQHFGDGTRLSIL.

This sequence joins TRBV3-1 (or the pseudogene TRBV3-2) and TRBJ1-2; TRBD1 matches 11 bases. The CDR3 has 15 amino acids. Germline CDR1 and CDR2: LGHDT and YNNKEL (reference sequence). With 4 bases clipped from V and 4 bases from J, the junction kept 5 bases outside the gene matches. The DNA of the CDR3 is TGTGCCAGCAGCCTTAGGACAGGGGGCGTCTATGGCTACACCTTC. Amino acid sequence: CASSLRTGGVYGYTF.

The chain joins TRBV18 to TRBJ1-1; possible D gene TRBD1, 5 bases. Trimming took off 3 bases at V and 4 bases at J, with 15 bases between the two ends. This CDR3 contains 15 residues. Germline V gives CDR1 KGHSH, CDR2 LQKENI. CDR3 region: CASSPGLEGSTEAFF. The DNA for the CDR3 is TGTGCCAGCTCACCGGGGTTGGAGGGGAGCACTGAAGCTTTCTTT.

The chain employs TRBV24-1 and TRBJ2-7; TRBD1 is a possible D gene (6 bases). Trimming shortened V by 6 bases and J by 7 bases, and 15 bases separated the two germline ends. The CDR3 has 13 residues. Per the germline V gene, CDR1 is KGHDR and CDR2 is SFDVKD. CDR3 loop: CATSQNLRGEQYF. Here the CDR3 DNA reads TGTGCCACCAGTCAAAACCTCAGGGGAGAGCAGTACTTC.

The CDR3 bases are TGCGCCAGCAGCCCCTGGGCCTCAAAGGACACTGAAGCTTTCTTT. This gives the protein CASSPWASKDTEAFF. The gene calls are TRBV5-1 and TRBJ1-1, with D unresolved. CDR3 length: 15 amino acids. V lost 4 bases to trimming and J lost 3 bases, with 16 bases between them. From germline, CDR1 is SGHRS and CDR2 YFSETQ.

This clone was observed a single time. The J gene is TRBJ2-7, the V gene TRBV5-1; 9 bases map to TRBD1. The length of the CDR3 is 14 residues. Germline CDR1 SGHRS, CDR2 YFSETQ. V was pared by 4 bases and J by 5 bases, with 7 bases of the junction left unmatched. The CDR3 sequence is CASSSGDRAHEQYF. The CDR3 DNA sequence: TGCGCCAGCAGCAGCGGGGACAGGGCCCACGAGCAGTACTTC.

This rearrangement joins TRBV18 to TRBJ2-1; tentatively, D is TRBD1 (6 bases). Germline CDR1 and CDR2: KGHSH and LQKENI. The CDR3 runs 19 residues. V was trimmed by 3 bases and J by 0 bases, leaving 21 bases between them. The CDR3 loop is CASSPRGVQTLSSYNEQFF. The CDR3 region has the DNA TGTGCCAGCTCACCCAGGGGAGTACAGACCTTAAGCTCCTACAATGAGCAGTTCTTC.

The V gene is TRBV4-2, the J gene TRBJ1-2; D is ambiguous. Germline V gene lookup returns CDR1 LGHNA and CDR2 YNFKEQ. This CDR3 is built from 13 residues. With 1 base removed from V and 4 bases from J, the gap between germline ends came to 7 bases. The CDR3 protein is CASSQGAIYGYTF. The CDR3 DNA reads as TGTGCCAGCAGCCAAGGCGCAATCTATGGCTACACCTTC.

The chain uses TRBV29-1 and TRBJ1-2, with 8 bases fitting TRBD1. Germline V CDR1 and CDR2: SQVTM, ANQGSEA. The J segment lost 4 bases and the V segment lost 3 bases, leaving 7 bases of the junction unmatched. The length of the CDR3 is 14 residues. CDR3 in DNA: TGCAGCGTTGACAGTCAGGGGGCGGGCTATGGCTACACCTTC. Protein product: CSVDSQGAGYGYTF.

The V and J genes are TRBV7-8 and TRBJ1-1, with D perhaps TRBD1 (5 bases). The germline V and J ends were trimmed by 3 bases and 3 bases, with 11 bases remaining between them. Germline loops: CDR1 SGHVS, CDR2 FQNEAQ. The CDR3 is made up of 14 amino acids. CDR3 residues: CASSLQGVYTEAFF. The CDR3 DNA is TGTGCCAGCAGCTTGCAGGGCGTGTACACTGAAGCTTTCTTT.

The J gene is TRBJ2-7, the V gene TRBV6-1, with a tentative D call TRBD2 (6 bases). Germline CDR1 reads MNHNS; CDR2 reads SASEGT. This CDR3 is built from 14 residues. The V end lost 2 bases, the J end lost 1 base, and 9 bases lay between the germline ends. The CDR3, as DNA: TGTGCCAGCAGTGAAATTCGGGGGTCCTACGAGCAGTACTTC. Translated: CASSEIRGSYEQYF.